Sequencing of this T cell receptor beta chain was carried out in a study of blood T cell repertoires in COVID-19. Study background: Acute and convalescent COVID-19 specimens originated in the United States, Italy and Spain.

Germline V gives CDR1 MNHEY, CDR2 SVGAGI. Trimming took off 4 bases at V and 3 bases at J, with 13 bases between the two ends. This CDR3 is built from 16 residues. Original analysis: The assay estimated nucleated cells by amplifying reference gene primers. Assay: immunoSEQ multiplex PCR; the TCRdb copy retains only in-frame clones and omits some. V and J calls and clone size are those listed in that table; D and trimming were worked out from the DNA. The repertoire holds 95,000 to 110,000 clones, 89% seen once, with 4.5% to 5% in the top ten. The sequenced sample was peripheral blood. This sequence originates from a man aged 35-49 years with active or convalescent COVID-19. The chain recombines TRBV6-5 with TRBJ1-6; D not certain. CDR3 sequence (DNA): TGTGCCAGCAGTTTAACTAATAGGCACTATAATTCACCCCTCCACTTT. Encoded protein: CASSLTNRHYNSPLHF.